The 24 T cell receptor beta chains below were found in one sample sequenced in a study of CD8+CD57+ T cells in acquired aplastic anemia. Researchers used genomic DNA as the template to profile TCR beta VDJ and CDR3. TCRdb ran MiXCR on the reads and lists one entry per CDR3 protein. The table lists 180,000 or so distinct CDR3 sequences, under 55% of them singletons, with about 2.9% in the top ten. The specimen sequenced was sorted CD4+, CD8+, or CD8+CD57+ T cells (not recorded which) from PBMCs. Receptor source: a human donor in good health.

This clonotype has ten or more counts. This sequence joins TRBV24-1 and TRBJ2-1; TRBD2 matches at 9 bases. J lost 5 bases, V lost 4 bases, and 5 bases had no gene match. Germline CDR1 and CDR2: KGHDR and SFDVKD. The length of the CDR3 is 15 residues. The CDR3 DNA reads as TGTGCCACCAGTGAATTAGCGGGAGCGGACAATGAGCAGTTCTTC. It encodes CATSELAGADNEQFF.

In the case of this clonotype: Germline and junction disagree at one end, which may indicate a read error. The chain couples TRBV7-6 to TRBJ2-3, with D perhaps matching TRBD1 (8 bases). The CDR3 has 19 amino acids. CDR1 is SGHVS and CDR2 is FNYEAQ in the germline V gene. In DNA form, the CDR3 reads TGTGCCAGCAGCTCTCCGGGGGAGGGGGACAGGTGGAGCACAGATACGCAGAATTTT. It codes for CASSSPGEGDRWSTDTQNF.

The gene calls are TRBV10-3 and TRBJ2-5; 7 nucleotides match TRBD2. Per germline, CDR1 ENHRY and CDR2 SYGVKD. The CDR3 totals 14 residues. The ends lost 4 bases at V and 3 bases at J; junction bases unmatched: 5. The DNA for the CDR3 is TGTGCCATCAGTGCGGCGCTAGCGGAAGAGACCCAGTACTTC. Translated: CAISAALAEETQYF.

This clonotype was found many times. This chain connects TRBV5-1 to TRBJ2-3; maybe TRBD1 (6 bases). Trimming shortened V by 5 bases and J by 4 bases, and 14 bases separated the two germline ends. There are 14 residues in the CDR3. Looked up from germline, CDR1 is SGHRS and CDR2 is YFSETQ. CDR3 sequence: CASRKQGGSDTQYF. The DNA for the CDR3 is TGCGCCAGCAGGAAACAGGGTGGGTCAGATACGCAGTATTTT.

CDR3 amino acids: CASSYSPSGANVLTF. The CDR3 DNA reads as TGTGCCAGCAGTTATAGTCCCTCTGGGGCCAACGTCCTGACTTTC. The chain couples TRBV6-5 to TRBJ2-6; D remains unclear. V was clipped by 3 bases and J by 0 bases, with 6 bases between them. Germline V gene data show CDR1 as MNHEY and CDR2 as SVGAGI. CDR3 length: 15 residues.

Ten or more counts support this clonotype. This sequence joins TRBV4-2 and TRBJ1-2, with TRBD1 matching over 11 bases. Trimming removed 1 base from V and 7 bases from J; junction bases left unmatched: 8. In germline, CDR1 is LGHNA, CDR2 YNFKEQ. The CDR3 covers 16 residues. The CDR3 here is CASSQAGDRGVGGYTF. The CDR3 DNA follows: TGTGCCAGCAGCCAAGCGGGGGACAGGGGGGTGGGTGGCTACACCTTC.

The chain uses TRBV30 and TRBJ2-1, with 11 bases that match TRBD2. CDR3 length: 16 amino acids. Germline loops: CDR1 GTSNPN, CDR2 SVGIG (reference sequence). V was clipped by 4 bases and J by 5 bases; unmatched bases: 10. The CDR3 here is CAWKNEPGLADNEQFF. The CDR3 DNA sequence: TGTGCCTGGAAAAACGAGCCGGGACTAGCGGACAATGAGCAGTTCTTC.

This clonotype was seen repeatedly, ten times or more. The J gene is TRBJ2-7, the V gene TRBV12-3 or TRBV12-4; 8 bases fit TRBD2. The V gene end was trimmed by 6 bases and the J gene end by 5 bases; junction bases not matched to a gene: 15. This CDR3 has 16 amino acids. CDR3 in amino acids: CASRFQTSVRGDEQYF. As DNA, the CDR3 is TGTGCCAGCAGATTCCAGACTAGCGTAAGGGGAGACGAGCAGTACTTC.

Regarding this clonotype: A much larger clone differs by one base, so this may be a read error. V usage is TRBV6-5 and J usage is TRBJ1-2; a weak D match, TRBD1 (6 bases). V dropped 0 bases and J dropped 4 bases, with 15 bases sitting between them. Germline V gene lookup returns CDR1 MNHEY and CDR2 SVGAGI. This CDR3 spans 16 amino acids. CDR3 residues: CASSYSGGAESYGYTF. The CDR3 bases are TGTGCCAGCAGTTACTCGGGGGGGGCGGAGTCCTATGGCTACACCTTC.

This clonotype was recorded at least ten times. The chain couples TRBV5-4 to TRBJ2-5; 9 positions match TRBD1. Per the germline V gene, CDR1 is SGHNT and CDR2 is YYREEE (reference sequence). The CDR3 spans 15 residues. Trimming cost V 0 bases and J 4 bases; bases outside gene matches: 4. CDR3 in DNA: TGTGCCAGCAGCTTGGACAGGGGGCGCGGAGAGACCCAGTACTTC. This translates into CASSLDRGRGETQYF. The full variable domain, completed using reference TRBV5-4 and TRBJ2-5, is ETGVTQSPTHLIKTRGQQVTLRCSSQSGHNTVSWYQQALGQGPQFIFQYYREEENGRGNFPPRFSGLQFPNYSSELNVNALELDDSALYLCASSLDRGRGETQYFGPGTRLLVL.

As for this clonotype: This may come from a read error, since a much larger clone is one base off. This chain joins TRBV20-1 and TRBJ2-1; TRBD2 aligns across 12 bases. The CDR3 is made up of 15 amino acids. Germline V gene data show CDR1 as DFQATT and CDR2 as SNEGSKA (reference sequence). J lost 8 bases, V lost 3 bases, and 8 bases had no gene match. The DNA for the CDR3 is TGCAGTGCTAGTAGCCTAGCGGGAGGGCGGGATGAGCAGTTCTTC. It translates to CSASSLAGGRDEQFF.

This chain uses TRBV9 with TRBJ2-7; 10 bases are shared with TRBD2. J was trimmed by 5 bases and V by 2 bases; bases with no gene match: 4. Germline V gene lookup returns CDR1 SGDLS and CDR2 YYNGEE. The CDR3 consists of 14 residues. The CDR3 coding sequence is TGTGCCAGCAGCGTTTGGACTAGCGGCCACGAGCAGTACTTC. It translates to CASSVWTSGHEQYF.

The chain has TRBV10-2 and TRBJ2-7; 7 bases map to TRBD1. Germline values: CDR1 WSHSY, CDR2 SAAADI. The J segment lost 3 bases and the V segment lost 8 bases, leaving 10 bases of the junction unmatched. The CDR3 runs 14 residues. The CDR3 spells CASQKDRVRYEQYF. The DNA for the CDR3 is TGCGCCAGCCAAAAAGACAGGGTCCGCTACGAGCAGTACTTC.

In its sample, this clonotype was seen a few times. J is TRBJ1-2 and V is TRBV6-1; 9 positions match TRBD1. The CDR3 consists of 15 residues. V lost 4 bases and J lost 2; bases outside the gene matches: 5. Germline V CDR1 and CDR2: MNHNS, SASEGT. The CDR3 nucleotides read TGTGCCAGCAGTGCTTCCGGGACAGGGAACTATGGCTACACCTTC. It codes for CASSASGTGNYGYTF.

This clonotype was recorded at least ten times. The chain has TRBV5-1 and TRBJ1-2; D not resolved. The CDR3 runs to 14 residues. Trimming cost V 0 bases and J 2 bases, with 8 bases left between them. Looked up from germline, CDR1 is SGHRS and CDR2 is YFSETQ. CDR3 sequence reads: CASSLDVGNYGYTF. In nucleotides, the CDR3 is TGCGCCAGCAGCTTGGATGTCGGGAACTATGGCTACACCTTC. Full variable domain (rest looked up from reference TRBV5-1 and TRBJ1-2): KAGVTQTPRYLIKTRGQQVTLSCSPISGHRSVSWYQQTPGQGLQFLFEYFSETQRNKGNFPGRFSGRQFSNSRSEMNVSTLELGDSALYLCASSLDVGNYGYTFGSGTRLTVV.

This clonotype was detected many times. The chain uses TRBV20-1 and TRBJ1-5, with TRBD1 matching 8 bases. This CDR3 has 13 amino acids. CDR1 is DFQATT and CDR2 is SNEGSKA in the germline V gene (reference sequence). Losses at the gene ends were 3 bases for V and 5 bases for J; bases not matched to a gene: 3. CDR3 in amino acids: CSASPGGDQPQHF. The CDR3, as DNA: TGCAGTGCTAGTCCAGGGGGCGATCAGCCCCAGCATTTT.

This rearrangement joins TRBV19 to TRBJ2-1, with 13 bases identical to TRBD2. Trimming took 9 bases from V and 9 from J; bases not matched to a gene: 5. The CDR3 is made up of 13 amino acids. In germline, CDR1 is LNHDA, CDR2 SQIVND (reference sequence). Here the CDR3 reads CASKGTSGVEQFF. Written as DNA, the CDR3 is TGTGCCAGCAAGGGGACTAGCGGGGTTGAGCAGTTCTTC.

The V gene is TRBV4-2, the J gene TRBJ2-1; 11 bases match TRBD1. The V segment lost 4 bases and the J segment 0 bases; nucleotides outside the gene matches: 14. The CDR3 has 20 residues. The germline gives CDR1 LGHNA, CDR2 YNFKEQ. CDR3 loop: CASSRTYFRDRGFSYNEQFF. The CDR3 bases are TGTGCCAGCAGCCGAACCTACTTCCGGGACAGGGGGTTCTCCTACAATGAGCAGTTCTTC.

The chain uses TRBV4-3 and TRBJ1-6; no firm D call. This CDR3 region has 16 residues. Looked up from germline, CDR1 is LGHNA and CDR2 is YSLEER. The V and J ends lost 3 bases and 7 bases respectively, with 16 bases between them. CDR3: CASSQAQTTDNSPLHF. CDR3 bases: TGCGCCAGCAGCCAGGCACAGACAACGGACAATTCACCCCTCCACTTT.

This clonotype has a count of ten or more. This chain uses TRBV2 with TRBJ1-1, with TRBD1 matching 7 bases. Per germline, CDR1 SNHLY and CDR2 FYNNEI. The ends lost 4 bases at V and 0 bases at J; junction bases unmatched: 11. This CDR3 contains 17 residues. The CDR3: CASSGTSGQTMNTEAFF. DNA of the CDR3: TGTGCCAGCAGTGGCACTTCGGGACAGACGATGAACACTGAAGCTTTCTTT. Full variable domain (outside the CDR3, taken from reference TRBV2 and TRBJ1-1): EPEVTQTPSHQVTQMGQEVILRCVPISNHLYFYWYRQILGQKVEFLVSFYNNEISEKSEIFDDQFSVERPDGSNFTLKIRSTKLEDSAMYFCASSGTSGQTMNTEAFFGQGTRLTVV.

This clonotype was counted at least ten times. This chain connects TRBV3-1 to TRBJ2-1; D gene uncertain. Per the germline V gene, CDR1 is LGHDT and CDR2 is YNNKEL (reference sequence). V lost 0 bases, J lost 3 bases, and 9 bases lay in between. The CDR3 has 15 amino acids. This CDR3 reads CASSQEGTNYNEQFF. DNA of the CDR3: TGTGCCAGCAGCCAAGAGGGAACTAACTACAATGAGCAGTTCTTC.

The V and J genes are TRBV10-3 and TRBJ2-2, with TRBD2 matching over 14 bases. Germline V CDR1 and CDR2: ENHRY, SYGVKD. The CDR3 runs 15 residues. V was clipped by 10 bases and J by 0 bases; unmatched bases: 1. CDR3 DNA: TGTGCCACGACTAGCGGGGGGGCGAACACCGGGGAGCTGTTTTTT. Protein sequence: CATTSGGANTGELFF.

In regard to this clonotype: The junction and the germline gene differ at one end; a read error may be behind it. The chain joins TRBV7-7 to TRBJ2-5; D unresolved. CDR1 is SSHAT, CDR2 FNYEAQ, per germline (reference sequence). The CDR3 totals 11 residues. The CDR3 sequence is CASSSGVTQYF. In DNA, the CDR3 is TGTGCTAGCAGCTCAGGTGTGACCCAGTACTTC.

CDR3 DNA sequence: TGTGCCATCCTTAACAGGGCCGACAATGAGCAGTTCTTC. Residues: CAILNRADNEQFF. V is TRBV10-3 and J is TRBJ2-1; weak D call: TRBD1 (6 bases). In germline, CDR1 is ENHRY, CDR2 SYGVKD. The CDR3 is 13 residues long. The V end lost 8 bases, the J end lost 5 bases, and 13 bases lay between the germline ends.